The clone carrying this T cell receptor beta chain was counted ten times or more. The antigen is undetermined. Under 3 months in duration, the ophthalmopathy in affected donors had moderate-to-severe activity, CAS ≥3 and NOSPECS ≥4. The CDR3 is 16 residues long. CDR1 and CDR2 from the germline V gene are DFQATT and SNEGSKA (reference sequence). V was pared by 6 bases and J by 5 bases, with 25 bases between. This entry belongs to a study of Graves' ophthalmopathy and Graves' hyperthyroidism. Amplification from RNA transcripts yielded the TCR beta CDR3 regions. Second-round multiplex PCR came after a first-round RT-PCR that employed HTBI primers. TCRdb re-called the multiplex PCR reads through MiXCR, storing one row per CDR3 protein. In the table there are around 600,000 distinct CDR3 sequences, about 40% of which are singletons. Study-level findings and limits: Appearing in blood as well were most expanded thyroid clonotypes above 0.001 frequency.

This TCR came from an adult man with Graves' ophthalmopathy. Sequencing used peripheral blood. The J gene is TRBJ2-5, the V gene TRBV20-1; D is unresolved. This CDR3 reads CSARTNYPDHGETQYF. CDR3 DNA sequence: TGCAGTGCACGAACCAACTACCCGGACCACGGGGAGACCCAGTACTTC.